This note documents a single T cell receptor (beta chain) sequence. The record originates from a study of cytomegalovirus exposure and HLA in healthy donors. The CDR3 loop spans 15 amino acids. Germline CDR1 is SGDLS and CDR2 is YYNGEE. V dropped 5 bases and J dropped 5; count of bases not matched to a gene: 9. Sequencing was performed with immunoSEQ multiplex PCR; in TCRdb, only in-frame clones are kept and a portion is missing. The sample carries tens of thousands of clones, roughly 96% recorded once. The rearrangement links TRBV9 to TRBJ1-2, with TRBD1 identical over 10 bases. The sample comprised PBMCs. The origin of this receptor is a man between 18 and 29 years old in good health and CMV-seronegative. The DNA of the CDR3 is TGTGCCAGCAGTTACGGGACAGGGGTACAGTATGGCTACACCTTC. Protein: CASSYGTGVQYGYTF.